These T cell receptor beta chains were read from a single sample in a study of blood T cell repertoires in COVID-19. The data were produced by immunoSEQ multiplex PCR, yet TCRdb's version contains in-frame clones alone and is incomplete. The sample has fewer than 120,000 clones; 88% are singletons. Sequencing was performed on peripheral blood. These receptors originate from a woman between 50 and 59 years old with acute or convalescent COVID-19. CDR3s include the opening cysteine and the closing phenylalanine or tryptophan. The D gene is left open where the match is weak. Not every row has a clone size; where given, it reads once, few, many or a size class.

V gene: TRBV9; J gene: TRBJ2-3; clone size: NA; D gene: TRBD2; CDR3 length: 15; CDR3 protein: CASSAAGGVGDTQYF; CDR3 DNA: TGTGCCAGCAGCGCAGCGGGAGGGGTTGGGGATACGCAGTATTTT
V gene: TRBV20-1; J gene: TRBJ1-2; clone size: once; D gene: NA; CDR3 length: 13; CDR3 protein: CSASLGGNGGYTF; CDR3 DNA: TGCAGTGCTAGTCTGGGGGGTAATGGTGGCTACACCTTC
V gene: TRBV11-2; J gene: TRBJ2-7; clone size: few; D gene: NA; CDR3 length: 15; CDR3 protein: CASSQGVRSSYEQYF; CDR3 DNA: TGTGCCAGCAGCCAGGGCGTCAGGAGCTCCTACGAGCAGTACTTC
V gene: TRBV27; J gene: TRBJ2-7; clone size: NA; D gene: TRBD2; CDR3 length: 16; CDR3 protein: CASRLTGLAGGYEQYF; CDR3 DNA: TGTGCCAGCAGGCTAACGGGACTAGCGGGAGGCTACGAGCAGTACTTC
V gene: TRBV4-2; J gene: TRBJ2-1; clone size: NA; D gene: TRBD1; CDR3 length: 15; CDR3 protein: CASSQWTGLGNEQFF; CDR3 DNA: TGTGCCAGCAGCCAATGGACAGGGCTGGGCAATGAGCAGTTCTTC
V gene: TRBV5-1; J gene: TRBJ2-5; clone size: NA; D gene: TRBD2; CDR3 length: 16; CDR3 protein: CASSPSGTSGRETQYF; CDR3 DNA: TGCGCCAGCAGCCCCTCCGGGACTAGCGGGAGGGAGACCCAGTACTTC
V gene: TRBV7-2; J gene: TRBJ2-2; clone size: NA; D gene: TRBD2; CDR3 length: 17; CDR3 protein: CASSLLAGGPSTGELFF; CDR3 DNA: TGTGCCAGCAGCTTACTAGCGGGAGGGCCGAGCACCGGGGAGCTGTTTTTT
V gene: TRBV7-2; J gene: TRBJ1-5; clone size: NA; D gene: NA; CDR3 length: 18; CDR3 protein: CASSNTTFRGVGGQPQHF; CDR3 DNA: TGTGCCAGCAGCAATACGACATTTCGGGGGGTGGGAGGCCAGCCCCAGCATTTT
V gene: TRBV3-1/TRBV3-2; J gene: TRBJ2-1; clone size: NA; D gene: NA; CDR3 length: 15; CDR3 protein: CASSQGGHGYNEQFF; CDR3 DNA: TGTGCCAGCAGCCAAGGGGGGCACGGCTACAATGAGCAGTTCTTC
V gene: TRBV11-2; J gene: TRBJ2-7; clone size: NA; D gene: TRBD1; CDR3 length: 15; CDR3 protein: CASSFGTGISYEQYF; CDR3 DNA: TGTGCCAGCAGCTTTGGGACAGGGATCTCCTACGAGCAGTACTTC
V gene: TRBV24-1; J gene: TRBJ1-5; clone size: NA; D gene: TRBD1; CDR3 length: 17; CDR3 protein: CATSDRTGAQGNQPQHF; CDR3 DNA: TGTGCCACCAGTGATCGAACAGGGGCCCAGGGCAATCAGCCCCAGCATTTT
V gene: TRBV25-1; J gene: TRBJ1-6; clone size: NA; D gene: NA; CDR3 length: 14; CDR3 protein: CASREQGYNSPLHF; CDR3 DNA: TGTGCCAGCAGGGAACAGGGATATAATTCACCCCTCCACTTT
V gene: TRBV7-2; J gene: TRBJ2-1; clone size: NA; D gene: NA; CDR3 length: 15; CDR3 protein: CASSLGVTRYNEQFF; CDR3 DNA: TGTGCCAGCAGCTTAGGGGTAACTAGGTACAATGAGCAGTTCTTC
V gene: TRBV6-5; J gene: TRBJ2-7; clone size: NA; D gene: NA; CDR3 length: 14; CDR3 protein: CASSTSSGSYEQYF; CDR3 DNA: TGTGCCAGCAGCACTAGCTCTGGCTCCTACGAGCAGTACTTC
V gene: TRBV10-1; J gene: TRBJ2-1; clone size: NA; D gene: TRBD2; CDR3 length: 16; CDR3 protein: CASSDPSGDSYNEQFF; CDR3 DNA: TGCGCCAGCAGTGACCCTAGCGGAGATTCCTACAATGAGCAGTTCTTC
V gene: TRBV9; J gene: TRBJ2-7; clone size: NA; D gene: NA; CDR3 length: 14; CDR3 protein: CASSPRLLSYEQYF; CDR3 DNA: TGTGCCAGCAGCCCTAGACTTCTCTCCTACGAGCAGTACTTC
V gene: TRBV7-9; J gene: TRBJ2-1; clone size: once; D gene: NA; CDR3 length: 11; CDR3 protein: CASSYVKEQFF; CDR3 DNA: TGTGCCAGCAGCTATGTTAAAGAGCAGTTCTTC
V gene: TRBV30; J gene: TRBJ1-4; clone size: NA; D gene: TRBD1; CDR3 length: 14; CDR3 protein: CASQQGAGNEKLFF; CDR3 DNA: TGTGCCTCGCAACAGGGGGCGGGTAATGAAAAACTGTTTTTT
V gene: TRBV18; J gene: TRBJ2-7; clone size: NA; D gene: NA; CDR3 length: 12; CDR3 protein: CASSPAAYEQYF; CDR3 DNA: TGTGCCAGCTCACCGGCAGCCTACGAGCAGTACTTC
V gene: TRBV30; J gene: TRBJ2-5; clone size: NA; D gene: TRBD2; CDR3 length: 18; CDR3 protein: CAWTYLGRGRAIQETQYF; CDR3 DNA: TGTGCCTGGACCTATCTAGGGAGGGGCAGGGCGATCCAAGAGACCCAGTACTTC
V gene: TRBV19; J gene: TRBJ2-3; clone size: NA; D gene: TRBD2; CDR3 length: 13; CDR3 protein: CASSPVGGDTQYF; CDR3 DNA: TGTGCCAGTAGTCCCGTGGGGGGGGATACGCAGTATTTT
V gene: TRBV11-3; J gene: TRBJ2-1; clone size: NA; D gene: TRBD2; CDR3 length: 15; CDR3 protein: CASSSGLADYNEQFF; CDR3 DNA: TGTGCCAGCAGCTCGGGACTAGCGGACTACAATGAGCAGTTCTTC
V gene: TRBV27; J gene: TRBJ2-1; clone size: NA; D gene: TRBD2; CDR3 length: 15; CDR3 protein: CASESSGRVANEQFF; CDR3 DNA: TGTGCCAGCGAATCTAGCGGGAGAGTAGCTAATGAGCAGTTCTTC
V gene: TRBV7-8; J gene: TRBJ2-7; clone size: NA; D gene: NA; CDR3 length: 16; CDR3 protein: CASSPGRGRVFSEQYF; CDR3 DNA: TGTGCCAGCAGCCCAGGGAGGGGGAGAGTTTTTAGCGAGCAGTACTTC
V gene: TRBV19; J gene: TRBJ1-2; clone size: NA; D gene: TRBD1; CDR3 length: 14; CDR3 protein: CASSIGTGTTGYTF; CDR3 DNA: TGTGCCAGTAGTATCGGGACAGGGACTACGGGCTACACCTTC
V gene: TRBV4-2; J gene: TRBJ2-7; clone size: NA; D gene: NA; CDR3 length: 14; CDR3 protein: CASSQDFPLGEQYF; CDR3 DNA: TGTGCCAGCAGCCAAGATTTTCCCCTAGGCGAGCAGTACTTC
V gene: TRBV5-1; J gene: TRBJ1-2; clone size: NA; D gene: NA; CDR3 length: 13; CDR3 protein: CASSEGTSGGYTF; CDR3 DNA: TGCGCCAGCAGCGAAGGGACTTCAGGTGGCTACACCTTC
V gene: TRBV2; J gene: TRBJ2-1; clone size: NA; D gene: NA; CDR3 length: 12; CDR3 protein: CASSERANEQFF; CDR3 DNA: TGTGCCAGCAGTGAGAGGGCAAATGAGCAGTTCTTC
V gene: TRBV6-5; J gene: TRBJ1-2; clone size: NA; D gene: NA; CDR3 length: 15; CDR3 protein: CASMHNRALNYGYTF; CDR3 DNA: TGTGCCAGCATGCATAACAGGGCCCTTAACTATGGCTACACCTTC
V gene: TRBV6-6; J gene: TRBJ2-3; clone size: NA; D gene: TRBD2; CDR3 length: 16; CDR3 protein: CASRGTSGSSRDTQYF; CDR3 DNA: TGTGCCAGCAGAGGGACTAGCGGGAGTTCCCGAGATACGCAGTATTTT
V gene: TRBV19; J gene: TRBJ1-2; clone size: NA; D gene: TRBD1; CDR3 length: 15; CDR3 protein: CASSPQGAPGYGYTF; CDR3 DNA: TGTGCCAGTAGTCCACAGGGGGCCCCTGGCTATGGCTACACCTTC
V gene: TRBV9; J gene: TRBJ2-5; clone size: NA; D gene: TRBD2; CDR3 length: 17; CDR3 protein: CASSPGLAGAGQETQYF; CDR3 DNA: TGTGCCAGCAGCCCGGGACTAGCGGGAGCTGGTCAAGAGACCCAGTACTTC
V gene: TRBV11-2; J gene: TRBJ2-3; clone size: NA; D gene: NA; CDR3 length: 14; CDR3 protein: CASSLNRLTDTQYF; CDR3 DNA: TGTGCCAGCAGCTTAAACAGGCTCACAGATACGCAGTATTTT
V gene: TRBV10-1; J gene: TRBJ2-2; clone size: NA; D gene: NA; CDR3 length: 17; CDR3 protein: CASSESIGGSRTGELFF; CDR3 DNA: TGCGCCAGCAGTGAGTCGATCGGGGGATCCAGGACCGGGGAGCTGTTTTTT
V gene: TRBV27; J gene: TRBJ1-6; clone size: NA; D gene: TRBD1; CDR3 length: 17; CDR3 protein: CASSLYRAQGFNSPLHF; CDR3 DNA: TGTGCCAGCAGTTTGTATAGGGCACAGGGGTTTAATTCACCCCTCCACTTT
V gene: TRBV27; J gene: TRBJ2-1; clone size: NA; D gene: TRBD2; CDR3 length: 13; CDR3 protein: CSVAGEGLWEQFF; CDR3 DNA: TGTTCCGTAGCCGGGGAGGGCCTCTGGGAGCAGTTCTTC
V gene: TRBV19; J gene: TRBJ2-3; clone size: NA; D gene: NA; CDR3 length: 14; CDR3 protein: CASRPTSGVDTQYF; CDR3 DNA: TGTGCCAGCCGCCCGACTAGTGGAGTAGATACGCAGTATTTT
V gene: TRBV7-6; J gene: TRBJ2-3; clone size: NA; D gene: TRBD1; CDR3 length: 17; CDR3 protein: CASNLGGTGGGTDTQYF; CDR3 DNA: TGTGCCAGCAACCTTGGAGGGACAGGGGGTGGCACAGATACGCAGTATTTT
V gene: TRBV2; J gene: TRBJ1-2; clone size: NA; D gene: NA; CDR3 length: 15; CDR3 protein: CASSIRGGVRYGYTF; CDR3 DNA: TGTGCCAGCAGTATTCGGGGGGGAGTTCGCTATGGCTACACCTTC
V gene: TRBV4-1; J gene: TRBJ2-2; clone size: few; D gene: TRBD2; CDR3 length: 17; CDR3 protein: CASSQDTSGRNTGELFF; CDR3 DNA: TGCGCCAGCAGCCAAGATACGAGCGGGAGAAACACCGGGGAGCTGTTTTTT
V gene: TRBV29-1; J gene: TRBJ2-7; clone size: once; D gene: NA; CDR3 length: 13; CDR3 protein: CSVGLPGVDEQYF; CDR3 DNA: TGCAGCGTTGGCTTGCCGGGTGTGGACGAGCAGTACTTC
V gene: TRBV7-2; J gene: TRBJ1-5; clone size: NA; D gene: TRBD1; CDR3 length: 15; CDR3 protein: CASSQSDRGGQPQHF; CDR3 DNA: TGTGCCAGCAGCCAGAGCGACAGGGGAGGACAGCCCCAGCATTTT
V gene: TRBV5-4; J gene: TRBJ2-2; clone size: NA; D gene: NA; CDR3 length: 15; CDR3 protein: CASSLETRDTGELFF; CDR3 DNA: TGTGCCAGCAGCTTGGAGACCCGGGACACCGGGGAGCTGTTTTTT
V gene: TRBV9; J gene: TRBJ2-1; clone size: NA; D gene: NA; CDR3 length: 15; CDR3 protein: CASSDGGSIYNEQFF; CDR3 DNA: TGTGCCAGCAGCGACGGGGGTTCGATCTACAATGAGCAGTTCTTC
V gene: TRBV28; J gene: TRBJ1-1; clone size: NA; D gene: TRBD1; CDR3 length: 13; CDR3 protein: CASRGQGDTEAFF; CDR3 DNA: TGTGCCAGCAGAGGACAGGGTGACACTGAAGCTTTCTTT